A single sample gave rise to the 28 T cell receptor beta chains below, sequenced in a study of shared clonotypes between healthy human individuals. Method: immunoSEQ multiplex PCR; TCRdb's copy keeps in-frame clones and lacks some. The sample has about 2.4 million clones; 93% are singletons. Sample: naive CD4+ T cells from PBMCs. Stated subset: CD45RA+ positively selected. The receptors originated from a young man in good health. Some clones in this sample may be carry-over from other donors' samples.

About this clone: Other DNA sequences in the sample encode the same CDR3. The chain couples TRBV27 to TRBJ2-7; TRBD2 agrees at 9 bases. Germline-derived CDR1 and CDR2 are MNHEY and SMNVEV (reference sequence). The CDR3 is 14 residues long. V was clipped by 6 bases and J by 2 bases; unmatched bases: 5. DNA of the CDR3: TGTGCCAGCAGCCCGACTAGCGGAGCCTACGAGCAGTACTTC. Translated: CASSPTSGAYEQYF.

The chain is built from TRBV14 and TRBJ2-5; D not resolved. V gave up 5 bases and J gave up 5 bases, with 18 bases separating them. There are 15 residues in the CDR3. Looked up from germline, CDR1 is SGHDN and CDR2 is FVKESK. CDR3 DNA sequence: TGTGCCAGCAGCAAGAGGACGGACCGGACGGAGACCCAGTACTTC. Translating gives CASSKRTDRTETQYF.

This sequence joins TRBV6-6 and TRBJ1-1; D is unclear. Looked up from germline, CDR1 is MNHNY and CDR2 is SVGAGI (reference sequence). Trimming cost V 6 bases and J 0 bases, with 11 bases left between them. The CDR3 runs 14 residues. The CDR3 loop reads CASRMADMNTEAFF. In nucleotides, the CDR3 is TGTGCCAGCAGAATGGCGGATATGAACACTGAAGCTTTCTTT.

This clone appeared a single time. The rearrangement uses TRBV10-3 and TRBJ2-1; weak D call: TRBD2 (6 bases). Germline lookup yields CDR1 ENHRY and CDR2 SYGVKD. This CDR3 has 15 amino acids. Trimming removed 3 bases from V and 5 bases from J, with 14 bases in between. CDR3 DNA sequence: TGTGCCATCAGTGAAAGGCTAGCGATTCACAATGAGCAGTTCTTC. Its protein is CAISERLAIHNEQFF.

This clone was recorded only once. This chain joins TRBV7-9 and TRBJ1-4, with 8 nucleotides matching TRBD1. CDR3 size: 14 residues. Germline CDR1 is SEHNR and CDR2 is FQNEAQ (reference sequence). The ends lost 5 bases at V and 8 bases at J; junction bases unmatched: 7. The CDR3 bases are TGTGCCAGCAGCCAACTAGACAGGGGCGAAAAACTGTTTTTT. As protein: CASSQLDRGEKLFF.

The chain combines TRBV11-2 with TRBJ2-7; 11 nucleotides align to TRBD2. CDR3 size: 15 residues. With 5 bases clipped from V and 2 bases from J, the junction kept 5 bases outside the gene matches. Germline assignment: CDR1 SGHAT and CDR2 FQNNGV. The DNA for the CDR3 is TGTGCCAGCAGCCGCCGACTAGCGGGAACCTACGAGCAGTACTTC. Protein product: CASSRRLAGTYEQYF.

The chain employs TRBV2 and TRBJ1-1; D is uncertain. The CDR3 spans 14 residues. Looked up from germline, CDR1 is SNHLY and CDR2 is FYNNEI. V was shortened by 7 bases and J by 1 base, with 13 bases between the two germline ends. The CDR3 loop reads CASTDSEGNTEAFF. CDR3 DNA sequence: TGTGCCAGCACTGACTCGGAAGGGAACACTGAAGCTTTCTTT.

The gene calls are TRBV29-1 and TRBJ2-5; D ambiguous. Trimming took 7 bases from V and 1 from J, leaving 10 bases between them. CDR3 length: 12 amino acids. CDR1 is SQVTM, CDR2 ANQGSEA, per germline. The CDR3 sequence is CSATKAQETQYF. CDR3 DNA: TGCAGCGCAACGAAAGCCCAAGAGACCCAGTACTTC.

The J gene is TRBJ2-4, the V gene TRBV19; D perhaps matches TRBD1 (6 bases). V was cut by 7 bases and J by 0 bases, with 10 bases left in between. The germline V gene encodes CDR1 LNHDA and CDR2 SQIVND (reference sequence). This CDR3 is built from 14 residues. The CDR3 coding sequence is TGTGCCAGTAAAGGGGGTGAAGCCAAAAACATTCAGTACTTC. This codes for CASKGGEAKNIQYF.

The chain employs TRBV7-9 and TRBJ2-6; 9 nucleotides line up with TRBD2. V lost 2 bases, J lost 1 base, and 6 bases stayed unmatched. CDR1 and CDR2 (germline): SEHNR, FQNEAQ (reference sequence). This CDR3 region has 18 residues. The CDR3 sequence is CASSLQGTSPSGANVLTF. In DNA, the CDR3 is TGTGCCAGCAGCTTACAGGGGACTAGCCCATCTGGGGCCAACGTCCTGACTTTC.

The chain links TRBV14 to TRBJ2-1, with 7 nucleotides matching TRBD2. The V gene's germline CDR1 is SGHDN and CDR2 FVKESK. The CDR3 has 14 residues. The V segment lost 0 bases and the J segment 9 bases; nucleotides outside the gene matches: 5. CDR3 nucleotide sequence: TGTGCCAGCAGCCAAGATTCTCCTAGCGGTGAGCAGTTCTTC. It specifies CASSQDSPSGEQFF.

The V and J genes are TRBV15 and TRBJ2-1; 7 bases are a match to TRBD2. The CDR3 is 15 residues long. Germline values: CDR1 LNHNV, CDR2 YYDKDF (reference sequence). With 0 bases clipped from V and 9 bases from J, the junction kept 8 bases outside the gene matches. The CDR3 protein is CATSRDGGSSREQFF. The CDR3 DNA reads TGTGCCACCAGCAGAGATGGCGGGAGCTCCCGTGAGCAGTTCTTC.

CDR3 DNA: TGTGCCAGCAATGCGGTTAACACTGAAGCTTTCTTT. The encoded protein is CASNAVNTEAFF. The chain recombines TRBV6-1 with TRBJ1-1; no firm D call. The CDR3 consists of 12 residues. V was cut by 7 bases and J by 2 bases, with 8 bases left in between. Germline-derived CDR1 and CDR2 are MNHNS and SASEGT.

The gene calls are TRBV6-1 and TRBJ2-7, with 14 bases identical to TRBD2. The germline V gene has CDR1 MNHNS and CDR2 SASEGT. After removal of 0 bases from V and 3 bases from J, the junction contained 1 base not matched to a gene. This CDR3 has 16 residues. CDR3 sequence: CASSEAGTSGSYEQYF. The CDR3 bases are TGTGCCAGCAGTGAAGCAGGGACTAGCGGGAGCTACGAGCAGTACTTC.

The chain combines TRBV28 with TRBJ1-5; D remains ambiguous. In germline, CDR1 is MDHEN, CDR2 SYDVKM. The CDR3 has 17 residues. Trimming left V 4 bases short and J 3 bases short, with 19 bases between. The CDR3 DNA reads TGTGCCAGCAGTTCTACCACACCGGGCCAGTACAATCAGCCCCAGCATTTT. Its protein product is CASSSTTPGQYNQPQHF.

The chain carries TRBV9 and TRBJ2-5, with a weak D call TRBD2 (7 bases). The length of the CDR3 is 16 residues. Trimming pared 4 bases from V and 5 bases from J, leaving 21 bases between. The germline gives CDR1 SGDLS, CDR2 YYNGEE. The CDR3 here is CASSPQAGAVGETQYF. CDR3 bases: TGTGCCAGCAGCCCGCAGGCGGGGGCGGTTGGGGAGACCCAGTACTTC.

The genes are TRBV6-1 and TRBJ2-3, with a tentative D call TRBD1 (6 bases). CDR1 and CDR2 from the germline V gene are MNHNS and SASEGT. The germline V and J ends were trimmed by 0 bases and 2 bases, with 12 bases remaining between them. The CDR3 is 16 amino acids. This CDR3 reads CASSEASDRYTDTQYF. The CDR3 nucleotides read TGTGCCAGCAGTGAAGCGTCGGACAGATACACAGATACGCAGTATTTT.

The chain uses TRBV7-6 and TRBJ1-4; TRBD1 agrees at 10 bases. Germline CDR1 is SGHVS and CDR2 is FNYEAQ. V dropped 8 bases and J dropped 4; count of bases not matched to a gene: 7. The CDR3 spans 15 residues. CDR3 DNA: TGTGCCAGCGGCCGGACAGGGGGGGTTAATGAAAAACTGTTTTTT. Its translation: CASGRTGGVNEKLFF. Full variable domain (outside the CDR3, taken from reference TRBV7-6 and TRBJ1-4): GAGVSQSPRYKVTKRGQDVALRCDPISGHVSLYWYRQALGQGPEFLTYFNYEAQQDKSGLPNDRFSAERPEGSISTLTIQRTEQRDSAMYRCASGRTGGVNEKLFFGSGTQLSVL.

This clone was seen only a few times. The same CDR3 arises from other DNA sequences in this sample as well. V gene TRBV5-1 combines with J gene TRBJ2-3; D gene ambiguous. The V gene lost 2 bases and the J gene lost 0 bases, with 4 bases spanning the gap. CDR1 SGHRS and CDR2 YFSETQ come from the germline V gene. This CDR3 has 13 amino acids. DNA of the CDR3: TGCGCCAGCAGCTTTAGCAGCACAGATACGCAGTATTTT. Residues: CASSFSSTDTQYF.

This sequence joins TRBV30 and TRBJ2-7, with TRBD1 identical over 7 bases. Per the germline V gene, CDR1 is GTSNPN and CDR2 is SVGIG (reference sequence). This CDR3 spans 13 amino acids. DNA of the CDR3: TGTGCGTCGGGACAGATGACCTCCTACGAGCAGTACTTC. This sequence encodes CASGQMTSYEQYF.

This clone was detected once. Written as DNA, the CDR3 is TGCAGCGTTGAAGATCGAACCCTCCGGGAGACCCAGTACTTC. It specifies CSVEDRTLRETQYF. The rearrangement links TRBV29-1 to TRBJ2-5; D remains ambiguous. In germline, CDR1 is SQVTM, CDR2 ANQGSEA. CDR3 length equals 14 residues. V was pared by 0 bases and J by 5 bases, with 13 bases between.

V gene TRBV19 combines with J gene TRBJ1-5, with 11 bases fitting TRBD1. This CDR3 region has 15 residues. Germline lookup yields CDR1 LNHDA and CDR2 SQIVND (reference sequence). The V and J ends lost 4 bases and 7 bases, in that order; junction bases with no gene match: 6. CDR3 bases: TGTGCCAGTAGTACGGGACAGGGGGTGGAACAGCCCCAGCATTTT. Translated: CASSTGQGVEQPQHF.

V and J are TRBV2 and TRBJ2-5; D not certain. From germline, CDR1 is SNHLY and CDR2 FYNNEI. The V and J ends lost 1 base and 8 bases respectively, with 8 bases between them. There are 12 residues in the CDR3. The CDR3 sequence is CASSEGFSTQYF. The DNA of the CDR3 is TGTGCCAGCAGTGAAGGCTTCTCAACCCAGTACTTC.

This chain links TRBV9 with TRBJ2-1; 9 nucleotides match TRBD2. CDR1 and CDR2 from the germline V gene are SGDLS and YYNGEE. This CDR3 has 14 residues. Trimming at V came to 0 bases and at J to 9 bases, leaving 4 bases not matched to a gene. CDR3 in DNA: TGTGCCAGCAGCGTAGTAGGGACTAGCTTTGAGCAGTTCTTC. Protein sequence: CASSVVGTSFEQFF. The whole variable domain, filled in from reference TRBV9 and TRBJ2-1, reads DSGVTQTPKHLITATGQRVTLRCSPRSGDLSVYWYQQSLDQGLQFLIQYYNGEERAKGNILERFSAQQFPDLHSELNLSSLELGDSALYFCASSVVGTSFEQFFGPGTRLTVL.

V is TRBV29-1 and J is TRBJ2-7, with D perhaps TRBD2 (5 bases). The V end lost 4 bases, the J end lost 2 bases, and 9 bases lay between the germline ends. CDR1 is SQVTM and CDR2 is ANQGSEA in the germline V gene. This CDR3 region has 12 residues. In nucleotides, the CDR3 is TGCAGCGTTGTGGTGGGAGCCTACGAGCAGTACTTC. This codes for CSVVVGAYEQYF.

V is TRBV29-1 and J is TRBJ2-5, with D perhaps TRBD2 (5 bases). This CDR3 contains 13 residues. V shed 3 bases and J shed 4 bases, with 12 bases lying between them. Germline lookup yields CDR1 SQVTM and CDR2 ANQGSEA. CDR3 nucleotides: TGCAGCGTTGAGACGAGAGGAGGAGAGACCCAGTACTTC. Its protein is CSVETRGGETQYF. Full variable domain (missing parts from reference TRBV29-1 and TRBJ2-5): SAVISQKPSRDICQRGTSLTIQCQVDSQVTMMFWYRQQPGQSLTLIATANQGSEATYESGFVIDKFPISRPNLTFSTLTVSNMSPEDSSIYLCSVETRGGETQYFGPGTRLLVL.

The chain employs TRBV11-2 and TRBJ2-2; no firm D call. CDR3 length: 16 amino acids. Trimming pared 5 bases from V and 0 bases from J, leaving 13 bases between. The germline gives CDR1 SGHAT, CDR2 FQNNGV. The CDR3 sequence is CASSPIRAPNTGELFF. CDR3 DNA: TGTGCCAGCAGCCCTATCCGGGCCCCGAACACCGGGGAGCTGTTTTTT.

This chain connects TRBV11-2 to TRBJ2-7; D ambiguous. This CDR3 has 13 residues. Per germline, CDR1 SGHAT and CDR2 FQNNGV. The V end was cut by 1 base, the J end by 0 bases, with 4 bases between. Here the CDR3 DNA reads TGTGCCAGCAGCTTAGGGGACTCCTACGAGCAGTACTTC. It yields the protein CASSLGDSYEQYF.